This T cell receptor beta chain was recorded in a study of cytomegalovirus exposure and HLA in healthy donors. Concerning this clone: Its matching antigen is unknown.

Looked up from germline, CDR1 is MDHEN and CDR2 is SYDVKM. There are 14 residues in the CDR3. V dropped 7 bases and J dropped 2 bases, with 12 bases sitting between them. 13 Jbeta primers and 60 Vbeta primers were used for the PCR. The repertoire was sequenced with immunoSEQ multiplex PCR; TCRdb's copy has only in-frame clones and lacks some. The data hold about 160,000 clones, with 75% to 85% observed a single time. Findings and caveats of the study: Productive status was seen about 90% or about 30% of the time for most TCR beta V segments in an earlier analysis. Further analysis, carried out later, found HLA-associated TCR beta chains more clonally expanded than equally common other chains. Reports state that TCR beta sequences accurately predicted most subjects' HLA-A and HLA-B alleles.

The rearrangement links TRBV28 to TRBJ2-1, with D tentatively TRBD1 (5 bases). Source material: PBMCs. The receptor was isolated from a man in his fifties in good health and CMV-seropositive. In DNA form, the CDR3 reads TGTGCCAGCACGTCCAGGGTAGCCTACAATGAGCAGTTCTTC. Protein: CASTSRVAYNEQFF. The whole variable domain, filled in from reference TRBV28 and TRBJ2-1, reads DVKVTQSSRYLVKRTGEKVFLECVQDMDHENMFWYRQDPGLGLRLIYFSYDVKMKEKGDIPEGYSVSREKKERFSLILESASTNQTSMYLCASTSRVAYNEQFFGPGTRLTVL.